This entry is about one T cell receptor (beta chain). Its specificity is unknown. This record comes from a study of T cell responses to AZD1222 COVID-19 vaccine. The assay was immunoSEQ multiplex PCR, and TCRdb's table has in-frame clones only and misses some. The top ten clones hold roughly 50% of a sample with about 73,000 clones, over 70% of them seen once. Findings of the study overall: Vaccine-associated CD4 TCRs spanned spike, dominant at 160-218 and 743-854. The donor cohort was predominantly white British with a female majority, and clonal diversity may have been underestimated. Increases in Spike-specific TCR breadth and depth were seen after two AZD1222 doses.

The J segment lost 2 bases and the V segment lost 3 bases, leaving 3 bases of the junction unmatched. This CDR3 is built from 14 residues. Germline V gives CDR1 LNHNV, CDR2 YYDKDF (reference sequence). The sample consisted of peripheral blood, taken 28 days after the second AZD1222 dose. J is TRBJ2-5 and V is TRBV15; TRBD2 agrees at 7 bases. This clonotype was sampled from an adult who received the AZD1222 COVID-19 vaccine. CDR3 coding DNA: TGTGCCACCAGCAGGGCGGGGGTACAAGAGACCCAGTACTTC. Translating it yields CATSRAGVQETQYF.